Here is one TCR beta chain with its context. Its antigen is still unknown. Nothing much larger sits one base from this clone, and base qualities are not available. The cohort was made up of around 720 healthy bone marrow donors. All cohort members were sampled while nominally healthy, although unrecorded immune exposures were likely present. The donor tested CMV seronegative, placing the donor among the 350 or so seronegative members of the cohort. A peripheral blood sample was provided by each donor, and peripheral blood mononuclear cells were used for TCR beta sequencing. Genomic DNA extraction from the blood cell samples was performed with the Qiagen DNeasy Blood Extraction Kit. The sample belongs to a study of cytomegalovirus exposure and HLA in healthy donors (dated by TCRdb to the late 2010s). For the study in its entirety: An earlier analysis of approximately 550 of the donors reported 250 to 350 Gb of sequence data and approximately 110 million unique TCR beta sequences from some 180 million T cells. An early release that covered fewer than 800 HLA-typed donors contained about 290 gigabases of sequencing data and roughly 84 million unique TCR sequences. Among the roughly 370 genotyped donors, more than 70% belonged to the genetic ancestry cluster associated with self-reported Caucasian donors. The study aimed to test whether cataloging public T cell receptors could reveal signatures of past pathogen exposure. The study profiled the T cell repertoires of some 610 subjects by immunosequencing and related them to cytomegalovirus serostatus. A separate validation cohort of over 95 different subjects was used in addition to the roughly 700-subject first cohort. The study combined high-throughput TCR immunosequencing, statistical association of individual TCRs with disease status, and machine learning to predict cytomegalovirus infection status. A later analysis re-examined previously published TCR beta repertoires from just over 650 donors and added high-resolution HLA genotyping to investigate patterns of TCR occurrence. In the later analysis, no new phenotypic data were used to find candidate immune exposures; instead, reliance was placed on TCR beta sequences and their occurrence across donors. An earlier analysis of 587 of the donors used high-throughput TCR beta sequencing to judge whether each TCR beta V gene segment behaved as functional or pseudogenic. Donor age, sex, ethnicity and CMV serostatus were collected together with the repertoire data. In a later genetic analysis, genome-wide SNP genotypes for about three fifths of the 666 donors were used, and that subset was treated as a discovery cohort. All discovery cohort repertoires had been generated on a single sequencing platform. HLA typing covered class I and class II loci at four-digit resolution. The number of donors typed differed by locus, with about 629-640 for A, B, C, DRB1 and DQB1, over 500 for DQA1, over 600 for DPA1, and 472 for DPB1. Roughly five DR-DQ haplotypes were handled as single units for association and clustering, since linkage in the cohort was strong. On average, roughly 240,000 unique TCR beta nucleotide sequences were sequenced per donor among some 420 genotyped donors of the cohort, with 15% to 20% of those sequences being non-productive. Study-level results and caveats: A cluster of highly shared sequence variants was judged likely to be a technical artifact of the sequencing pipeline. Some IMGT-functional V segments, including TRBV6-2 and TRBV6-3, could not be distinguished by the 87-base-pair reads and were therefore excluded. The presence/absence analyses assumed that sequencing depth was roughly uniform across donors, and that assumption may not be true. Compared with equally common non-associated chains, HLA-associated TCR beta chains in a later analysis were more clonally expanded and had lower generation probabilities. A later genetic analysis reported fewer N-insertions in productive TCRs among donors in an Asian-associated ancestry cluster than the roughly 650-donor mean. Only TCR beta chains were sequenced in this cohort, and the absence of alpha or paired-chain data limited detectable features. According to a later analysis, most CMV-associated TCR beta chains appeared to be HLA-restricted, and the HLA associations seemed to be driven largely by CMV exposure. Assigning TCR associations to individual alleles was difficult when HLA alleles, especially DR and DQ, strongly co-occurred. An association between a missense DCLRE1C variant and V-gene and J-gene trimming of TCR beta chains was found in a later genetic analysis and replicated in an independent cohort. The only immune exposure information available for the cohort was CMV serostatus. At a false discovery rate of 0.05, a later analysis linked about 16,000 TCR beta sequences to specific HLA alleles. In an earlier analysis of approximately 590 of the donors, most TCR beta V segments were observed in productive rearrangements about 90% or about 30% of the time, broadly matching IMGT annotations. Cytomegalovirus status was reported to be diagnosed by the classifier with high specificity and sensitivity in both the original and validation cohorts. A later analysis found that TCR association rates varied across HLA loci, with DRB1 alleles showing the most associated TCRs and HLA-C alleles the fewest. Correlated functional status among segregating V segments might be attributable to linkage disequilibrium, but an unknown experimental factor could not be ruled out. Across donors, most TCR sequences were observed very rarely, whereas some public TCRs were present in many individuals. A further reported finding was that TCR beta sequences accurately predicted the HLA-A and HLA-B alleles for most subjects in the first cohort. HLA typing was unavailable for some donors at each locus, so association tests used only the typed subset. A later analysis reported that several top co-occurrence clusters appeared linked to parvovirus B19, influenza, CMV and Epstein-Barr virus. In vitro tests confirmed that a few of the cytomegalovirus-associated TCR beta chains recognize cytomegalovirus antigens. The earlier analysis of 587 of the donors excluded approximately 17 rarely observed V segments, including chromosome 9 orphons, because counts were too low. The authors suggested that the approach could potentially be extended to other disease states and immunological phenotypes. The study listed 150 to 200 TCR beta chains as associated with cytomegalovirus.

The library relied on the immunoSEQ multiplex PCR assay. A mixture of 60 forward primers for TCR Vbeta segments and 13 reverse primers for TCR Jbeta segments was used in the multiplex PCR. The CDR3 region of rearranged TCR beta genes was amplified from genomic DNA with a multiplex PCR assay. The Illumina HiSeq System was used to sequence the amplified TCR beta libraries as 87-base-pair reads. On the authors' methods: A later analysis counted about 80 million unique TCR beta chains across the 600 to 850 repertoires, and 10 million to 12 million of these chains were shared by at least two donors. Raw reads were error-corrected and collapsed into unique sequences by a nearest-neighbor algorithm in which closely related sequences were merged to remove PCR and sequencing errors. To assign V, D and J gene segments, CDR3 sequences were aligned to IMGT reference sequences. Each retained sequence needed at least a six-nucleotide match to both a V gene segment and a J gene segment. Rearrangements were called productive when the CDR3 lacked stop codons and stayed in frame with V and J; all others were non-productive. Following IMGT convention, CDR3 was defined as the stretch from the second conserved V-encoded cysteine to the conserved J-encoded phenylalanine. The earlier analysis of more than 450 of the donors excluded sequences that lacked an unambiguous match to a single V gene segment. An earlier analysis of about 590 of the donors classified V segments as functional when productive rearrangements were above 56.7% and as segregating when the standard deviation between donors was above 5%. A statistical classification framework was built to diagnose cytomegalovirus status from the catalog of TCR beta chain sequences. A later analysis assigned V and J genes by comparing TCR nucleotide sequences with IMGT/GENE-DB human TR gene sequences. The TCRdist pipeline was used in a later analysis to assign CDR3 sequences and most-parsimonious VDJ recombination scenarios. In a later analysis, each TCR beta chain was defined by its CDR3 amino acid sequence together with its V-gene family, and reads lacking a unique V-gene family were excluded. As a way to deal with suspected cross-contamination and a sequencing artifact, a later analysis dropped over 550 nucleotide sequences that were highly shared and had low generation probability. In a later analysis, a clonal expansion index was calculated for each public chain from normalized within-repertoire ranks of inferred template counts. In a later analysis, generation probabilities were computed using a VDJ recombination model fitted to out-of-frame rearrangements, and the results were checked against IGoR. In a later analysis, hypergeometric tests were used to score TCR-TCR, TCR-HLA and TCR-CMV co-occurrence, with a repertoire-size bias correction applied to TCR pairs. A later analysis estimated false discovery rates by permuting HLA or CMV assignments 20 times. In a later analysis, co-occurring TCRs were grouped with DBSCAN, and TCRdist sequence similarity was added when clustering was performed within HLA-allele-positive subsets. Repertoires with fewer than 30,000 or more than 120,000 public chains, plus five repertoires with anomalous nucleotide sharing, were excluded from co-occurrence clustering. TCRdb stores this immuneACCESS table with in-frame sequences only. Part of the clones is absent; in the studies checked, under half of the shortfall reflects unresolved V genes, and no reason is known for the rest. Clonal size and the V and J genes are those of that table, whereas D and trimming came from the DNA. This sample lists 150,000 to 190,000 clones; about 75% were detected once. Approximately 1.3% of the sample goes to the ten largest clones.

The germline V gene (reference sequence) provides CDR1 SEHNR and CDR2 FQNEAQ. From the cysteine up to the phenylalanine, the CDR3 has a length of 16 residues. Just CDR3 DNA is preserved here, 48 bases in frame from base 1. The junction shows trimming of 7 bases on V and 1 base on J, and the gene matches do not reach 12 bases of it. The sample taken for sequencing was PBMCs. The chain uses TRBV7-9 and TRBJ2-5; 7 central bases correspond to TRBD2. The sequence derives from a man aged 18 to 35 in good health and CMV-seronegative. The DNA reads TGTGCCAGCACTCCCTCCATAGCGGGTCGCCAAGAGACCCAGTACTTC. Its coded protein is CASTPSIAGRQETQYF.